These T cell receptor beta chains were read from a single sample in a study of technical replicates of blood from four donors. Sequencing used immunoSEQ multiplex PCR; TCRdb keeps in-frame clones, though not all of them. The data show tens of thousands of clones, 91% seen once. The sample comprised T cells isolated from PBMCs. Receptors were obtained from a human donor in good health. Some clones in this sample may be carry-over from other donors' samples. Each CDR3 is given with its conserved first and last residue. The order of the fields is V gene, clone size, J gene, D gene, CDR3 protein, CDR3 DNA. A D gene is named only where the DNA matches it firmly. Only part of the rows carry a size: once, few, many, or a class if the clone is expanded.

TRBV6-6,.,TRBJ1-3,.,CASSPRGYDGNTIYF,TGTGCCAGCAGCCCGAGGGGGTATGATGGAAACACCATATATTTT
TRBV29-1,.,TRBJ1-2,.,CSVAAAYGYTF,TGCAGCGTTGCGGCGGCGTATGGCTACACCTTC
TRBV7-3,.,TRBJ1-1,.,CASSPLRGAEAFF,TGTGCCAGCAGCCCCCTCCGGGGGGCTGAAGCTTTCTTT
TRBV30,once,TRBJ1-5,.,CAWSLDYQPQHF,TGTGCCTGGAGTTTAGATTACCAGCCCCAGCATTTT
TRBV14,.,TRBJ2-7,.,CASSQDRWEQYF,TGTGCCAGCAGCCAAGATCGGTGGGAGCAGTACTTC
TRBV2,.,TRBJ2-7,.,CASSDQGLSYEQYF,TGTGCCAGCAGTGATCAGGGCCTCTCCTACGAGCAGTACTTC
TRBV11-3,.,TRBJ2-7,.,CASSPFGTQYEQYF,TGTGCCAGCAGCCCGTTCGGGACACAGTACGAGCAGTACTTC
TRBV10-3,.,TRBJ1-2,.,CAINTGGYGYTF,TGTGCCATCAATACAGGTGGCTATGGCTACACCTTC
TRBV5-1,.,TRBJ2-7,TRBD2,CASRASGGSYEQYF,TGCGCCAGCAGGGCGAGCGGGGGCTCCTACGAGCAGTACTTC
TRBV7-9,.,TRBJ1-1,.,CASSPSAVEAFF,TGTGCCAGCAGCCCATCCGCAGTTGAAGCTTTCTTT
TRBV9,.,TRBJ2-1,TRBD2,CASSGRERLAGGQAYNEQFF,TGTGCCAGCAGCGGACGGGAAAGACTAGCGGGAGGGCAAGCCTACAATGAGCAGTTCTTC
TRBV10-3,.,TRBJ1-4,TRBD1,CAISATGGIANEKLFF,TGTGCCATCAGTGCAACAGGGGGCATTGCTAATGAAAAACTGTTTTTT
TRBV7-3,.,TRBJ1-5,.,CASSAVGGGQPQHF,TGTGCCAGCAGCGCAGTGGGGGGGGGTCAGCCCCAGCATTTT
TRBV27,.,TRBJ2-7,TRBD1,CASSLRDRVVHEQYF,TGTGCCAGCAGTCTCCGGGACAGGGTAGTCCACGAGCAGTACTTC
TRBV11-3,.,TRBJ2-7,TRBD1,CASSPGTGGKDEQYF,TGTGCCAGCAGCCCCGGGACAGGGGGCAAGGACGAGCAGTACTTC